The 21 T cell receptor beta chains given below trace back to one sample, sequenced in a study of blood T cell repertoires in COVID-19. The data were produced by immunoSEQ multiplex PCR, yet TCRdb's version contains in-frame clones alone and is incomplete. The sample has around 170,000 clones, roughly 90% seen once. Input material: PBMCs or T cells enriched from blood (not recorded which). Source of these receptors: a woman aged 45-60 years who had recovered from COVID-19.

The chain links TRBV11-2 to TRBJ2-7; possible D gene TRBD2, 6 bases. Trimming took off 1 base at V and 0 bases at J, with 16 bases between the two ends. The CDR3 covers 17 residues. Per germline, CDR1 SGHAT and CDR2 FQNNGV. CDR3 sequence (DNA): TGTGCCAGCAGCTTAGGAGTTGGCGGGATTCCCTCCTACGAGCAGTACTTC. Protein product: CASSLGVGGIPSYEQYF.

This clone has a handful of counts. In DNA form, the CDR3 reads TGTGCCAGCAGCTTCCATCGGGGGGGTTTCACTGAAGCTTTCTTT. This translates into CASSFHRGGFTEAFF. The chain links TRBV11-3 to TRBJ1-1; D might be TRBD1 (5 bases). The CDR3 is 15 amino acids. V shed 3 bases and J shed 4 bases, with 15 bases lying between them. Germline V gene lookup returns CDR1 SGHNT and CDR2 YENEEA. Variable domain in full (rest from reference TRBV11-3 and TRBJ1-1): EAGVVQSPRYKIIEKKQPVAFWCNPISGHNTLYWYLQNLGQGPELLIRYENEEAVDDSQLPKDRFSAERLKGVDSTLKIQPAELGDSAVYLCASSFHRGGFTEAFFGQGTRLTVV.

The chain recombines TRBV7-8 with TRBJ2-7, with D hard to call. The germline CDR1 and CDR2 sequences are SGHVS and FQNEAQ. This CDR3 spans 14 amino acids. Between the trimmed V and J ends, which lost 7 bases and 2 bases, there was a span of 15 bases. The CDR3 region is CASTSRGYTYEQYF. In DNA, the CDR3 is TGTGCCAGCACCTCTCGCGGTTATACCTACGAGCAGTACTTC.

The chain has TRBV3-1 (or the pseudogene TRBV3-2) and TRBJ1-3, with TRBD1 matching 8 bases. The J segment lost 4 bases and the V segment lost 4 bases, leaving 6 bases of the junction unmatched. The germline V gene has CDR1 LGHDT and CDR2 YNNKEL (reference sequence). This CDR3 is 15 amino acids long. The DNA for the CDR3 is TGTGCCAGCAGCCCGGGCAGGGGGCAAGGAAACACCATATATTTT. Protein product: CASSPGRGQGNTIYF.

The CDR3 loop reads CASQRGRQLADTQYF. CDR3 nucleotides: TGTGCCAGTCAAAGGGGGCGGCAGTTGGCAGATACGCAGTATTTT. The V and J genes are TRBV27 and TRBJ2-3, with 7 bases aligning to TRBD1. CDR1 and CDR2 from the germline V gene are MNHEY and SMNVEV (reference sequence). V shed 9 bases and J 4 bases; nucleotides not matched to a gene: 13. CDR3 size: 15 residues.

This chain connects TRBV6-5 to TRBJ1-6; D possibly corresponds to TRBD1 (5 bases). The germline gives CDR1 MNHEY, CDR2 SVGAGI. The CDR3 loop spans 13 amino acids. The V end lost 7 bases, the J end lost 8 bases, and 12 bases lay between the germline ends. In DNA, the CDR3 is TGTGCCAGCACCGCAGGGCTGTATTCACCCCTCCACTTT. Its protein is CASTAGLYSPLHF.

This sequence joins TRBV5-1 and TRBJ1-4; D perhaps matches TRBD1 (6 bases). The CDR3 has 14 residues. In germline, CDR1 is SGHRS, CDR2 YFSETQ. Between the trimmed V and J ends, which lost 4 bases and 4 bases, there was a span of 11 bases. CDR3 residues: CASSTEGGNEKLFF. The CDR3 DNA follows: TGCGCCAGCAGCACGGAAGGGGGTAATGAAAAACTGTTTTTT.

The chain couples TRBV28 to TRBJ1-1; D might be TRBD1 (6 bases). In germline, CDR1 is MDHEN, CDR2 SYDVKM. The CDR3 length is 14 residues. V was pared by 5 bases and J by 0 bases, with 10 bases between. CDR3 protein: CASSVDSLNTEAFF. CDR3 sequence (DNA): TGTGCCAGCAGTGTGGACAGCCTGAACACTGAAGCTTTCTTT.

This chain connects TRBV6-2 or TRBV6-3 to TRBJ1-5; unclear D gene. CDR1 is MNHEY, CDR2 SVGEGT, per germline. The V end was cut by 5 bases, the J end by 2 bases, with 7 bases between. The CDR3 runs to 13 residues. As DNA, the CDR3 is TGTGCCAGCAGTGTAATTGGCAATCAGCCCCAGCATTTT. Protein sequence: CASSVIGNQPQHF.

The chain recombines TRBV7-8 with TRBJ2-1, with 8 bases matching TRBD1. The V and J ends lost 1 base and 14 bases, in that order; junction bases with no gene match: 7. The CDR3 totals 13 residues. Per germline, CDR1 SGHVS and CDR2 FQNEAQ. The CDR3 coding sequence is TGTGCCAGCAGCTTAGACTGGCAGGGGGCGGAGTTCTTC. Its protein is CASSLDWQGAEFF.

The chain uses TRBV19 and TRBJ1-5, with D uncertain. Per the germline V gene, CDR1 is LNHDA and CDR2 is SQIVND (reference sequence). Trimming cost V 3 bases and J 5 bases, with 14 bases left between them. The CDR3 consists of 15 residues. For the CDR3, the DNA is TGTGCCAGTAGTATTGGGCAGCCCTCCGATCAGCCCCAGCATTTT. Translated, it gives CASSIGQPSDQPQHF.

The genes are TRBV12-3 or TRBV12-4 and TRBJ2-5, with TRBD2 matching over 10 bases. The CDR3 covers 13 residues. J was trimmed by 3 bases and V by 10 bases; bases with no gene match: 5. The CDR3 sequence is CATALAGEETQYF. The CDR3 region has the DNA TGTGCCACCGCGCTAGCGGGAGAAGAGACCCAGTACTTC.

This chain uses TRBV11-2 with TRBJ2-3, with unresolved D. Between the trimmed V and J ends, which lost 4 bases and 6 bases, there was a span of 8 bases. CDR1 is SGHAT and CDR2 is FQNNGV in the germline V gene. The CDR3 covers 12 residues. Here the CDR3 reads CASSSVSDTQYF. CDR3 nucleotides: TGTGCCAGCAGCTCTGTTTCCGATACGCAGTATTTT.

This chain connects TRBV5-1 to TRBJ2-3, with a tentative D call TRBD2 (5 bases). The CDR3 is 14 amino acids. Per the germline V gene, CDR1 is SGHRS and CDR2 is YFSETQ. V was cut by 1 base and J by 2 bases, with 8 bases left in between. The CDR3 sequence: CASSLMLATDTQYF. The CDR3 bases are TGCGCCAGCAGCTTGATGCTAGCCACAGATACGCAGTATTTT.

This chain joins TRBV7-9 and TRBJ2-7; D not resolved. The CDR3 has 14 amino acids. The germline gives CDR1 SEHNR, CDR2 FQNEAQ (reference sequence). Trimming shortened V by 5 bases and J by 0 bases, and 11 bases separated the two germline ends. CDR3 region: CASSMTPSSYEQYF. The CDR3 nucleotides read TGTGCCAGCAGCATGACACCGAGCTCCTACGAGCAGTACTTC.

The chain joins TRBV15 to TRBJ2-3; 11 bases are a match to TRBD2. Germline V lookup: CDR1 LNHNV, CDR2 YYDKDF (reference sequence). The V gene end was trimmed by 1 base and the J gene end by 3 bases; junction bases not matched to a gene: 0. This CDR3 region has 15 residues. CDR3 residues: CATSRGTSGTDTQYF. The CDR3 nucleotides read TGTGCCACCAGCAGAGGGACTAGCGGGACAGATACGCAGTATTTT.

The genes are TRBV4-2 and TRBJ1-1; 8 nucleotides align to TRBD1. This CDR3 region has 17 residues. From germline, CDR1 is LGHNA and CDR2 YNFKEQ. With 1 base clipped from V and 1 base from J, the junction kept 8 bases outside the gene matches. DNA of the CDR3: TGTGCCAGCAGCCAAGCGAGCAGGGGGCAGGGGAACACTGAAGCTTTCTTT. It yields the protein CASSQASRGQGNTEAFF.

The genes are TRBV19 and TRBJ2-1; 12 bases are a match to TRBD2. This CDR3 contains 15 residues. The germline V gene has CDR1 LNHDA and CDR2 SQIVND (reference sequence). V shed 6 bases, J shed 3 bases, and the junction held 3 bases outside the gene matches. The CDR3 loop reads CASSTGLAGYNEQFF. CDR3 bases: TGTGCCAGTAGCACGGGACTAGCGGGCTACAATGAGCAGTTCTTC.

V usage is TRBV7-9 and J usage is TRBJ2-1; 10 positions agree with TRBD1. Trimming cost V 4 bases and J 8 bases; bases outside gene matches: 8. This CDR3 has 15 amino acids. Looked up from germline, CDR1 is SEHNR and CDR2 is FQNEAQ (reference sequence). The CDR3 is CASSSRDRGRDEQFF. As DNA, the CDR3 is TGTGCCAGCAGCTCGCGGGACAGGGGTCGCGATGAGCAGTTCTTC.

This clone was counted once. The J gene is TRBJ1-2, the V gene TRBV5-4; the match to TRBD1 covers 9 bases. In germline, CDR1 is SGHNT, CDR2 YYREEE (reference sequence). The CDR3 is made up of 14 amino acids. Trimming removed 4 bases from V and 4 bases from J; junction bases left unmatched: 5. The CDR3 DNA is TGTGCCAGCAGCCAGGGGACAGGGACCTATGGCTACACCTTC. Residues: CASSQGTGTYGYTF.

V and J are TRBV7-8 and TRBJ2-3; 7 nucleotides line up with TRBD1. In germline, CDR1 is SGHVS, CDR2 FQNEAQ. The V and J ends lost 5 bases and 0 bases, in that order; junction bases with no gene match: 11. The CDR3 sequence is 17 residues long. CDR3 residues: CASSPGLGGISTDTQYF. The CDR3 nucleotides read TGTGCCAGCAGCCCGGGCCTAGGGGGCATTAGCACAGATACGCAGTATTTT.